The clone carrying this T cell receptor beta chain came up a few times. The antigen remains unidentified. The data belong to a study of blood T cells in healthy people across ages. Alongside a J-beta primer mix, a sample-barcoded 5' primer served in a second PCR lasting about 6 to 11 cycles. No fewer than 3 million CDR3-containing paired-end reads came from each sample. MiXCR was run by TCRdb on the 5' RACE reads, yielding one entry per CDR3 protein. The sample holds 750,000 to 950,000 distinct CDR3 sequences, roughly 50% seen once. Study-wide points: A strong correlation was seen between TCR beta diversity and naive T cell percentage.

Ten milliliters of peripheral blood were drawn from each donor into EDTA-treated tubes. The CDR3 is 16 amino acids. Looked up from germline, CDR1 is SGHDT and CDR2 is YYEEEE. The ends lost 4 bases at V and 2 bases at J; junction bases unmatched: 10. The sequenced sample consisted of blood. This sequence joins TRBV5-6 and TRBJ2-7, with 9 nucleotides matching TRBD2. This TCR was recovered from a man older than 75 in good health. The CDR3 bases are TGTGCCAGCAGCCGATTCCTAGCGGGGACTGCCTACGAGCAGTACTTC. Its protein is CASSRFLAGTAYEQYF.